The source of this T cell receptor (beta chain) is a study of blood T cell repertoires in COVID-19. The wider study: The United States, Italy and Spain provided the acute and convalescent COVID-19 samples. T cells, B-cell-depleted T cells, or PBMCs supplied cDNA or gDNA.

Germline V CDR1 and CDR2: LGHDT, YNNKEL (reference sequence). The CDR3 consists of 18 residues. J gave up 2 bases and V 2 bases, and 13 bases lay outside the gene matches. How the authors handled the data: Amplification with reference gene primers provided the estimates of nucleated cell counts. Here immunoSEQ multiplex PCR was the method, and the copy in TCRdb shows in-frame clones only, minus some. V and J calls and clone size come straight from that table; D and trimming were deduced from the DNA. The sample shows around 86,000 clones, roughly 88% of them seen only once. This clonotype was sampled from a human donor in a cohort sampled during active COVID-19. The sample taken for sequencing was peripheral blood. The chain recombines TRBV3-1 (or the pseudogene TRBV3-2) with TRBJ2-5; TRBD2 aligns across 8 bases. In DNA, the CDR3 is TGTGCCAGCAGCCAATCTGGACGCGGGGGGCGGTCACAAGAGACCCAGTACTTC. Encoded protein: CASSQSGRGGRSQETQYF.